The 11 T cell receptor beta chains listed next were all sequenced from one sample in a study of siplizumab effects on memory and regulatory T cells. Clones were read by immunoSEQ multiplex PCR, and TCRdb kept only the in-frame ones, dropping some. The data show 85,000 to 120,000 clones, with 80% to 95% seen just once and more than 0.95% held by the top ten. The sequenced sample consisted of CD4+ T cells sorted from blood. These receptors were collected from a human donor in good health.

V usage is TRBV28 and J usage is TRBJ1-1, with TRBD1 matching over 10 bases. Germline loops: CDR1 MDHEN, CDR2 SYDVKM. With 6 bases clipped from V and 6 bases from J, the junction kept 7 bases outside the gene matches. There are 14 residues in the CDR3. The CDR3 region is CASREGQGRAEAFF. The DNA of the CDR3 is TGTGCCAGCAGGGAGGGACAGGGGAGAGCTGAAGCTTTCTTT.

The chain joins TRBV6-1 to TRBJ2-7, with 8 bases fitting TRBD2. The CDR3 contains 13 residues. The germline V gene has CDR1 MNHNS and CDR2 SASEGT. Germline trimming cut 6 bases from V and 3 bases from J; bases unmatched to any gene: 4. The CDR3 DNA reads TGTGCCAGCAGCGCGACTAGCGTCTACGAGCAGTACTTC. It yields the protein CASSATSVYEQYF.

The rearrangement links TRBV15 to TRBJ2-1; D ambiguous. CDR1 and CDR2 from the germline V gene are LNHNV and YYDKDF (reference sequence). Deletions cut 0 bases from V and 3 bases from J, with 9 bases between. This CDR3 has 15 residues. CDR3 region: CATSRDRPDYNEQFF. The DNA for the CDR3 is TGTGCCACCAGCAGAGATCGCCCAGACTACAATGAGCAGTTCTTC.

This chain joins TRBV5-5 and TRBJ2-3, with D tentatively TRBD1 or TRBD2 (5 bases each). Germline values: CDR1 SGHKS, CDR2 YYEKEE (reference sequence). The CDR3 contains 13 residues. V dropped 7 bases and J dropped 3 bases, with 12 bases sitting between them. The CDR3 nucleotides are TGTGCCAGCGAGGGACGTGGGACAGATACGCAGTATTTT. Its protein is CASEGRGTDTQYF.

The V call is TRBV5-6, the J call TRBJ1-4; possible D gene TRBD1, 6 bases. V was cut by 1 base and J by 8 bases, with 15 bases left in between. In germline, CDR1 is SGHDT, CDR2 YYEEEE. This CDR3 region has 15 residues. The DNA for the CDR3 is TGTGCCAGCAGCTTGTTTGGGGGGGCGGGCGAAAAACTGTTTTTT. Translated: CASSLFGGAGEKLFF.

As concerns this clone: The identical CDR3 is also encoded by other nucleotide sequences in the sample. The chain employs TRBV5-1 and TRBJ2-7, with D unclear. The CDR3 contains 12 residues. Germline lookup yields CDR1 SGHRS and CDR2 YFSETQ. V was shortened by 2 bases and J by 1 base, with 4 bases between the two germline ends. CDR3 in DNA: TGCGCCAGCAGCTTACCTTCCTACGAGCAGTACTTC. Its protein is CASSLPSYEQYF.

This clone showed up just once. This sequence joins TRBV6-6 and TRBJ1-4, with TRBD1 matching 7 bases. The V gene end was trimmed by 5 bases and the J gene end by 8 bases; junction bases not matched to a gene: 11. The CDR3 runs to 15 residues. CDR1 is MNHNY and CDR2 is SVGAGI in the germline V gene (reference sequence). The CDR3 region is CASSPSTGVGEKLFF. In DNA, the CDR3 is TGTGCCAGCAGTCCCTCAACAGGGGTTGGGGAAAAACTGTTTTTT.

The V gene is TRBV11-2, the J gene TRBJ1-1; D uncertain. Trimming stripped 3 bases from V and 7 bases from J, with 12 bases between. CDR1 SGHAT and CDR2 FQNNGV come from the germline V gene. CDR3 length equals 13 residues. CDR3 bases: TGTGCCAGCAGCTTGATAAACCGAGTTGAAGCTTTCTTT. Residues: CASSLINRVEAFF.

CDR3 sequence (DNA): TGCAGCGTTGACTCGGCCCAAGAGACCCAGTACTTC. Translated: CSVDSAQETQYF. The chain has TRBV29-1 and TRBJ2-5; D is unresolved. This CDR3 is built from 12 residues. V was trimmed by 3 bases and J by 1 base, leaving 6 bases between them. Germline lookup yields CDR1 SQVTM and CDR2 ANQGSEA.

The chain uses TRBV5-6 and TRBJ2-5; 13 bases fit TRBD2. The CDR3 runs 15 residues. V trimming: 1 base; J trimming: 5 bases; junction bases outside the gene matches: 2. Germline CDR1 SGHDT, CDR2 YYEEEE. This chain's CDR3 is CASSLRTSGSETQYF. CDR3 nucleotide sequence: TGTGCCAGCAGCTTGAGGACTAGCGGGAGTGAGACCCAGTACTTC. Supplemented by reference TRBV5-6 and TRBJ2-5, the full variable domain reads DAGVTQSPTHLIKTRGQQVTLRCSPKSGHDTVSWYQQALGQGPQFIFQYYEEEERQRGNFPDRFSGHQFPNYSSELNVNALLLGDSALYLCASSLRTSGSETQYFGPGTRLLVL.

This clone was recorded only once. The chain joins TRBV6-1 to TRBJ2-2; the match to TRBD1 covers 9 bases. Germline CDR1 and CDR2: MNHNS and SASEGT. V lost 2 bases to trimming and J lost 2 bases; unmatched junction nucleotides: 3. This CDR3 has 16 residues. Written as DNA, the CDR3 is TGTGCCAGCAGTGAAAGGACAGGGGCTAACACCGGGGAGCTGTTTTTT. Translated: CASSERTGANTGELFF.